This TCR beta chain is from a study of early T cells in non-severe SARS-CoV-2 infection. Points from the study as a whole: Matching with VDJdb favored anti-spike CD8 responses (missing private and CD4 specificities).

TCRdb recomputed calls from the 5' RACE reads with MiXCR, one row per CDR3 protein. The sample contains 70,000 or so distinct CDR3 sequences, about an eighth of which appear only once. This clonotype was detected only a few times. As yet, its antigen is unknown. The CDR3 contains 14 residues. CDR1 and CDR2 (germline): SGHRS, YFSETQ. With 0 bases removed from V and 4 bases from J, the gap between germline ends came to 8 bases. The chain combines TRBV5-1 with TRBJ2-1; no clear D gene. Material for sequencing was whole blood. The TCR sequence derives from an adult who was a healthcare worker with PCR-confirmed SARS-CoV-2 infection or an uninfected control (not recorded which). CDR3 region: CASSLADGYNEQFF. The CDR3 DNA reads TGCGCCAGCAGCTTGGCCGACGGTTACAATGAGCAGTTCTTC. The whole variable domain, remainder taken from reference TRBV5-1 and TRBJ2-1, is KAGVTQTPRYLIKTRGQQVTLSCSPISGHRSVSWYQQTPGQGLQFLFEYFSETQRNKGNFPGRFSGRQFSNSRSEMNVSTLELGDSALYLCASSLADGYNEQFFGPGTRLTVL.